This entry concerns a single T cell receptor (beta chain). Its specificity is unknown. Data came from immunoSEQ multiplex PCR; TCRdb stores just in-frame clones and leaves some out. Counted here are roughly 84,000 clones, approximately 90% occurring once; the ten biggest clones make up approximately 1.6%. This sample was taken from a study of T cell responses to AZD1222 COVID-19 vaccine. Background on the study: Analysis merged second doses at about 4 or about 12 weeks. Study-level results: The study reported that nearly half of spike-specific TCRs target unmutated variant regions. Increases in Spike-specific TCR breadth and depth were seen after two AZD1222 doses.

The CDR3 consists of 12 residues. With 3 bases removed from V and 7 bases from J, the gap between germline ends came to 9 bases. The source is an adult in good health. The starting material was peripheral blood, obtained on day 0 of AZD1222 vaccination. The chain joins TRBV12-3 or TRBV12-4 to TRBJ2-5; possible D gene TRBD2, 5 bases. The chain's CDR3 is CASSFEGPTQYF. DNA for the CDR3: TGTGCCAGCAGTTTTGAGGGTCCGACCCAGTACTTC.